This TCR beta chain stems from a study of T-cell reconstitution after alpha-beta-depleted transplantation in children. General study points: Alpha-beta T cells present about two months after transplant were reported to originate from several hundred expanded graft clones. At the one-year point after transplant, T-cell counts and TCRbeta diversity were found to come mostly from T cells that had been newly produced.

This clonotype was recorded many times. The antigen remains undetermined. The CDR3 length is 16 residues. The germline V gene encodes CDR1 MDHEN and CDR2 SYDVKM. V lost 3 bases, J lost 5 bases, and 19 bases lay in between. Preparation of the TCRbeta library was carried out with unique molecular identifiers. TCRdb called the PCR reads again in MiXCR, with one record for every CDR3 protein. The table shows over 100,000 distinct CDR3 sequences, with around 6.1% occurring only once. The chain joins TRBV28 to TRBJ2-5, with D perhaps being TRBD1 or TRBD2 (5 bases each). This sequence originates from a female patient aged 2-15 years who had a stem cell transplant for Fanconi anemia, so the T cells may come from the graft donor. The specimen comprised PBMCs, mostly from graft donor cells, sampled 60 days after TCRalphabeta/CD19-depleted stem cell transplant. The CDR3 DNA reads TGTGCCAGCAGTTTTTTAGGCGGCCAGGGAGTGGAGACCCAGTACTTC. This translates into CASSFLGGQGVETQYF.